Detailed here is one TCR beta chain. TCRdb re-derived calls from the 5' RACE reads in MiXCR, one entry per CDR3 protein. This table holds tens of thousands of distinct CDR3 sequences, 6.5% to 8.5% found once. V shed 2 bases, J shed 7 bases, and the junction held 4 bases outside the gene matches. Germline V gene lookup returns CDR1 LGHNA and CDR2 YSLEER. CDR3 size: 15 residues. These data are taken from a study of neurological immune-mediated disorders. The source material was PBMCs. The receptor was derived from a woman between 40 and 55 years old in good health. This chain uses TRBV4-3 with TRBJ1-4; 10 bases align to TRBD1. CDR3 coding DNA: TGCGCCAGCAGCCAACGGACAGGGGGGAGTGAAAAACTGTTTTTT. The encoded protein is CASSQRTGGSEKLFF.